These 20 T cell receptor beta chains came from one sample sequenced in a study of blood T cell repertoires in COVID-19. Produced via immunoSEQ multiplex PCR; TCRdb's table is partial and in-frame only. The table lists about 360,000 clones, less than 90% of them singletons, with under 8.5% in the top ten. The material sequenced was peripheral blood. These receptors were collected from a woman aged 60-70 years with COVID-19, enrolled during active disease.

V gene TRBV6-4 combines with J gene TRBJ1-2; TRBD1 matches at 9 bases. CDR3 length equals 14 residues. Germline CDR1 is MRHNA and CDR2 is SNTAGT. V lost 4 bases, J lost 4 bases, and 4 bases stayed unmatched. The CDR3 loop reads CASSAGQGSYGYTF. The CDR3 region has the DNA TGTGCCAGCAGTGCAGGACAGGGGTCCTATGGCTACACCTTC.

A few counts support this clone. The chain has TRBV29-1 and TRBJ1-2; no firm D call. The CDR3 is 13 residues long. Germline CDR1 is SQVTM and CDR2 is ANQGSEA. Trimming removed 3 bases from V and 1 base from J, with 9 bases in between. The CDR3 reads CSVEPAVNYGYTF. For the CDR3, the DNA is TGCAGCGTTGAGCCGGCGGTTAACTATGGCTACACCTTC. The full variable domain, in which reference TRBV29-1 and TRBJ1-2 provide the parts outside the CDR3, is SAVISQKPSRDICQRGTSLTIQCQVDSQVTMMFWYRQQPGQSLTLIATANQGSEATYESGFVIDKFPISRPNLTFSTLTVSNMSPEDSSIYLCSVEPAVNYGYTFGSGTRLTVV.

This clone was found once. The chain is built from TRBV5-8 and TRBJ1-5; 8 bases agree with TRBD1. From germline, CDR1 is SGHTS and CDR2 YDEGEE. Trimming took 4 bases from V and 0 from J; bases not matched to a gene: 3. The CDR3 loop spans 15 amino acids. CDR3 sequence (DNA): TGTGCCAGCAGCCGAGGGACAGGTAGCAATCAGCCCCAGCATTTT. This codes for CASSRGTGSNQPQHF.

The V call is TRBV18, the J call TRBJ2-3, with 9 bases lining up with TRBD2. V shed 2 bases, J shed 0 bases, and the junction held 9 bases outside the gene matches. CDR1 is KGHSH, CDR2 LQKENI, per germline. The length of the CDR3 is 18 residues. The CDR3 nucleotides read TGTGCCAGCTCACCAATAGCGGGGGCTAAAGCTAGCACAGATACGCAGTATTTT. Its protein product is CASSPIAGAKASTDTQYF.

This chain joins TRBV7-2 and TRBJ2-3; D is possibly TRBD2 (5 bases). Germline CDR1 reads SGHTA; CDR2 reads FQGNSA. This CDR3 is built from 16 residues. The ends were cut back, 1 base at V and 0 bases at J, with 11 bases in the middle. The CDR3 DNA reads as TGTGCCAGCAGCTTAGGTAGCGCCACTAGCACAGATACGCAGTATTTT. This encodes CASSLGSATSTDTQYF.

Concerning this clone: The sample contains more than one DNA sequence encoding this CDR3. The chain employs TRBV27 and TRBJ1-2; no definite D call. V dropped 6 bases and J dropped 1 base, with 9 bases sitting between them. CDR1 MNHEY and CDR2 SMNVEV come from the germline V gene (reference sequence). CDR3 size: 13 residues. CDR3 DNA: TGTGCCAGCAGCTTCGGGGATAACTATGGCTACACCTTC. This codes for CASSFGDNYGYTF.

This CDR3 reads CASSQSGGGGNYGYTF. The CDR3 bases are TGTGCCAGCAGCCAGTCAGGAGGGGGCGGTAACTATGGCTACACCTTC. The genes are TRBV7-9 and TRBJ1-2, with TRBD1 identical over 7 bases. The CDR3 is 16 residues long. Germline-derived CDR1 and CDR2 are SEHNR and FQNEAQ (reference sequence). V gave up 5 bases and J gave up 1 base; unmatched junction bases: 10.

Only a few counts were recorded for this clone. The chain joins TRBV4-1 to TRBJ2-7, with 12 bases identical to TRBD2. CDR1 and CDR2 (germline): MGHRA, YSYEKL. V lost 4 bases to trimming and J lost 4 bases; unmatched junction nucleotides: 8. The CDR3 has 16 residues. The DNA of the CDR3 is TGCGCCAGCAGCCCTAGCGGGGGGGCCATGTTTTACGAGCAGTACTTC. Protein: CASSPSGGAMFYEQYF.

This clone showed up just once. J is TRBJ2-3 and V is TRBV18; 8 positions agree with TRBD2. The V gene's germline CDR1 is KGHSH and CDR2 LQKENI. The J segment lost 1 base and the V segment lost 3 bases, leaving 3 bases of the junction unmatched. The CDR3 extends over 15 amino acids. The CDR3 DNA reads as TGTGCCAGCTCACCCGCCGGGGGGGGCACAGATACGCAGTATTTT. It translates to CASSPAGGGTDTQYF.

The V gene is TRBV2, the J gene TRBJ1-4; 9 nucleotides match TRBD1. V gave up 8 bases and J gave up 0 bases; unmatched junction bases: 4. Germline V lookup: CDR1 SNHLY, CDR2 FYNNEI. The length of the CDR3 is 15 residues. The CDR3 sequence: CASDRGVATNEKLFF. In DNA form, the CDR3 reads TGTGCCAGCGACAGGGGGGTTGCAACTAATGAAAAACTGTTTTTT.

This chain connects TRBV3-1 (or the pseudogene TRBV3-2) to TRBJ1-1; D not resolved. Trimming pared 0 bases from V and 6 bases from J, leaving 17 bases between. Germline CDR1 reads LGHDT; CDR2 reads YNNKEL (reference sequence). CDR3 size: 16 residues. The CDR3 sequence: CASSQEPGRVEPEAFF. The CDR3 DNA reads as TGTGCCAGCAGCCAAGAACCGGGAAGAGTCGAGCCTGAAGCTTTCTTT.

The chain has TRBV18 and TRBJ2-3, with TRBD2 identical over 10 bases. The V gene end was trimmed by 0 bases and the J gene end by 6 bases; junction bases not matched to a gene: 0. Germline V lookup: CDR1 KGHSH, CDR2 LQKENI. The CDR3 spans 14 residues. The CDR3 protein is CASSPPGLADTQYF. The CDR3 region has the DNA TGTGCCAGCTCACCACCGGGACTAGCGGATACGCAGTATTTT. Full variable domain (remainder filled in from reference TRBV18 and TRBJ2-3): NAGVMQNPRHLVRRRGQEARLRCSPMKGHSHVYWYRQLPEEGLKFMVYLQKENIIDESGMPKERFSAEFPKEGPSILRIQQVVRGDSAAYFCASSPPGLADTQYFGPGTRLTVL.

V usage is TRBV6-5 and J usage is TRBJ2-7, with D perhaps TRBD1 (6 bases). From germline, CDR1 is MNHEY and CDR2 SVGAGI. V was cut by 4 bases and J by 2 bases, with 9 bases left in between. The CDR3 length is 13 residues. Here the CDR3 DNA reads TGTGCCAGCAGTTTACGGACAGCCTACGAGCAGTACTTC. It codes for CASSLRTAYEQYF.

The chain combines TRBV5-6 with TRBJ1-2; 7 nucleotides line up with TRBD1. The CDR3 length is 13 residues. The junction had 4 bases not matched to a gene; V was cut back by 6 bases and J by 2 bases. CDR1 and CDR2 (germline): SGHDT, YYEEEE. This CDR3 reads CASNRQGNYGYTF. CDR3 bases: TGTGCCAGCAACCGACAGGGAAACTATGGCTACACCTTC.

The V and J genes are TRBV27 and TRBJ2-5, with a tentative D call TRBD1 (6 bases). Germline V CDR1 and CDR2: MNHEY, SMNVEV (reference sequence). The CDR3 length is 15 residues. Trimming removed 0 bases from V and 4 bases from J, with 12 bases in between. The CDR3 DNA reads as TGTGCCAGCAGTTTATCATCAGGGGCTGGAGAGACCCAGTACTTC. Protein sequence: CASSLSSGAGETQYF.

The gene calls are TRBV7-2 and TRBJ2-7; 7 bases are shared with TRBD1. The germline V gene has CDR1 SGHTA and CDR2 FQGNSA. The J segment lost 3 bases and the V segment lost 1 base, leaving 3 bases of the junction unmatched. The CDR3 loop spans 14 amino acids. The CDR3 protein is CASSLDAGGYEQYF. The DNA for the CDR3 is TGTGCCAGCAGCTTAGATGCAGGGGGCTACGAGCAGTACTTC.

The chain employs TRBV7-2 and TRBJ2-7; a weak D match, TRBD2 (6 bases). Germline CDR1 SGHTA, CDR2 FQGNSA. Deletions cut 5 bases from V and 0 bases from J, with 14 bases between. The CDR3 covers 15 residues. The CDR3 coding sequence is TGTGCCAGCAGCCTGGGGACTCCGCTCTCCTACGAGCAGTACTTC. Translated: CASSLGTPLSYEQYF.

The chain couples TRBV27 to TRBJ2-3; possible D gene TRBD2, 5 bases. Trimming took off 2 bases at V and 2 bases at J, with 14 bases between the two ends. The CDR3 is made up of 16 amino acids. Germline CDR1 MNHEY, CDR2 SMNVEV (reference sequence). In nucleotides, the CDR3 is TGTGCCAGCAGTTTAGGAAGACTACCCCACACAGATACGCAGTATTTT. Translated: CASSLGRLPHTDTQYF.

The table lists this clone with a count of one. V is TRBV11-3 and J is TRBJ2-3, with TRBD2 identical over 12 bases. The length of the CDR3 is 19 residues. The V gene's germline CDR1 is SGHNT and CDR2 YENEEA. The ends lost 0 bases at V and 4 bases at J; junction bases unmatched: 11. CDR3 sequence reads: CASSLEPLRPSGGADTQYF. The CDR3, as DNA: TGTGCCAGCAGCTTAGAGCCGCTTCGTCCTAGCGGGGGGGCAGATACGCAGTATTTT. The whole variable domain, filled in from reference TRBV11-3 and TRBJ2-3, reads EAGVVQSPRYKIIEKKQPVAFWCNPISGHNTLYWYLQNLGQGPELLIRYENEEAVDDSQLPKDRFSAERLKGVDSTLKIQPAELGDSAVYLCASSLEPLRPSGGADTQYFGPGTRLTVL.

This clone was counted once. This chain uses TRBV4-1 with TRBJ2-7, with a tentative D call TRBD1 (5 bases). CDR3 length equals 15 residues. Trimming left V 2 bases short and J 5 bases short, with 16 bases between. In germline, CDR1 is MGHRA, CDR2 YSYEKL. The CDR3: CASSQLGPVGNEQYF. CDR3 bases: TGCGCCAGCAGCCAATTGGGGCCTGTGGGTAACGAGCAGTACTTC.